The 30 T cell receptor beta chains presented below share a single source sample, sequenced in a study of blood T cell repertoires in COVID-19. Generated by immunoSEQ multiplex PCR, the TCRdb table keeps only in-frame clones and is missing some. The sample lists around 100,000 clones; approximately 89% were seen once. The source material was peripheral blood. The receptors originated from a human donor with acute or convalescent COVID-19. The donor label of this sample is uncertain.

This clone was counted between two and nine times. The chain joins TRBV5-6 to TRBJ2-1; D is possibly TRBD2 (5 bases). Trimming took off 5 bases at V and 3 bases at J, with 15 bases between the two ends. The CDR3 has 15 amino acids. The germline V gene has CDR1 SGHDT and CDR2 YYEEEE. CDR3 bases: TGTGCCAGCAGGAGAGGGCTAGCTGGCTACAATGAGCAGTTCTTC. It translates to CASRRGLAGYNEQFF.

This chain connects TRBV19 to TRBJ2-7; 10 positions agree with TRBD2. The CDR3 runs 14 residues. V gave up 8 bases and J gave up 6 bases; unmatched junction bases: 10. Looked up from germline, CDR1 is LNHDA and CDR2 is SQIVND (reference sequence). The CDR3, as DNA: TGTGCCAGTCAATACAGACTAGCGGGTAGCGAGCAGTACTTC. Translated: CASQYRLAGSEQYF.

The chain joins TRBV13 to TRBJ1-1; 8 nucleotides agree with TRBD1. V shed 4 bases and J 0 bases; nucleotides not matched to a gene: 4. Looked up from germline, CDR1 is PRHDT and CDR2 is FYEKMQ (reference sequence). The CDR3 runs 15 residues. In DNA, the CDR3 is TGTGCCAGCAGCTCGGGACAGGCCCTGAACACTGAAGCTTTCTTT. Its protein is CASSSGQALNTEAFF.

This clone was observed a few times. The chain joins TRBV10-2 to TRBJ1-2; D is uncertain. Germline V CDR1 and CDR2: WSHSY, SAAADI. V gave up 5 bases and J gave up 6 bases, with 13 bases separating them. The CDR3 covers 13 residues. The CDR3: CASSPPARDGYTF. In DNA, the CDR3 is TGCGCCAGCAGTCCCCCTGCCCGCGATGGCTACACCTTC.

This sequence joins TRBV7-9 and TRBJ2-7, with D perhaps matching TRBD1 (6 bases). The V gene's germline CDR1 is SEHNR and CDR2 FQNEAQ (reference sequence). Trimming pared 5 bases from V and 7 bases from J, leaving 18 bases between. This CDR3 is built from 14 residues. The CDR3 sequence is CASSPNPGGEEQYF. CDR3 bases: TGTGCCAGCAGCCCCAACCCTGGGGGCGAAGAGCAGTACTTC.

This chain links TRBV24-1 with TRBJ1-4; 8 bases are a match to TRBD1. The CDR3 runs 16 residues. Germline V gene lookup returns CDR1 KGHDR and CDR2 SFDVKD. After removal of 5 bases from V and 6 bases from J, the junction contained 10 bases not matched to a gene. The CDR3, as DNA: TGTGCCACCAGTGTCGGGACAGGTCCTACGGATGAAAAACTGTTTTTT. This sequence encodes CATSVGTGPTDEKLFF.

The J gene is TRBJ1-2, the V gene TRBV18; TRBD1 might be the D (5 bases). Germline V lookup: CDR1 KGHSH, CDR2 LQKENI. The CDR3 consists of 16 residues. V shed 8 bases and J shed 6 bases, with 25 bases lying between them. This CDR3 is CASAPSDEGALNGYTF. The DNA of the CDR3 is TGTGCCAGCGCCCCCTCGGATGAAGGGGCGTTAAATGGCTACACCTTC.

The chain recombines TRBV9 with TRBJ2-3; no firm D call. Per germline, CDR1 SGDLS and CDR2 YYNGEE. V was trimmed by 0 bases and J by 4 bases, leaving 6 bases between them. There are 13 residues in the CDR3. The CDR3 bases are TGTGCCAGCAGCGTAGGGCCGTCAGATACGCAGTATTTT. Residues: CASSVGPSDTQYF.

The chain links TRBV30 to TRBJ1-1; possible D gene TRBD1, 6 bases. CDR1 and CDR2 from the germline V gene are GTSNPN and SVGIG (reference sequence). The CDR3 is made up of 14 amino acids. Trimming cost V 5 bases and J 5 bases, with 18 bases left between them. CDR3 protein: CAWGQGTLGTEAFF. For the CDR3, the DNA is TGTGCCTGGGGCCAAGGGACACTTGGAACTGAAGCTTTCTTT.

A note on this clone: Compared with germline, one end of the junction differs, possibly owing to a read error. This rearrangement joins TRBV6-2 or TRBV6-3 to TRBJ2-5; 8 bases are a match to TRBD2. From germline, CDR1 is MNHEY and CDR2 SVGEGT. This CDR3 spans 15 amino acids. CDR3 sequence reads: CVSSYSTAGEKTQYF. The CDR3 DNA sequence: TGTGTCAGCAGTTACTCGACAGCGGGGGAAAAGACCCAGTACTTC.

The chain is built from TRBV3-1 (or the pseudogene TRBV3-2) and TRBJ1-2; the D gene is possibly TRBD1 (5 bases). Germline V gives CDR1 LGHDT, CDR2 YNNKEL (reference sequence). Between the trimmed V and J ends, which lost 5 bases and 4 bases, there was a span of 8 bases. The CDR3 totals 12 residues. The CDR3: CASSRGGYGYTF. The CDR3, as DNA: TGTGCCAGCAGCAGGGGAGGCTATGGCTACACCTTC.

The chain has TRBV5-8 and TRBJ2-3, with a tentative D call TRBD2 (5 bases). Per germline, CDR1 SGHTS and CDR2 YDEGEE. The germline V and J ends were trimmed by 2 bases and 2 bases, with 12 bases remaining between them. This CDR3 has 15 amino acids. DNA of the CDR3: TGTGCCAGCAGCTTCGGCGGGCCAAACACAGATACGCAGTATTTT. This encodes CASSFGGPNTDTQYF. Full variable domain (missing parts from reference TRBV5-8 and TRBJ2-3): EAGVTQSPTHLIKTRGQQATLRCSPISGHTSVYWYQQALGLGLQFLLWYDEGEERNRGNFPPRFSGRQFPNYSSELNVNALELEDSALYLCASSFGGPNTDTQYFGPGTRLTVL.

This chain's CDR3 is CASSLVRGFEAFF. The CDR3 nucleotides read TGTGCCAGCAGCTTGGTTCGGGGGTTCGAAGCTTTCTTT. The chain joins TRBV7-8 to TRBJ1-1; TRBD1 might be the D (5 bases). Trimming removed 3 bases from V and 8 bases from J, with 13 bases in between. Germline lookup yields CDR1 SGHVS and CDR2 FQNEAQ. This CDR3 spans 13 amino acids.

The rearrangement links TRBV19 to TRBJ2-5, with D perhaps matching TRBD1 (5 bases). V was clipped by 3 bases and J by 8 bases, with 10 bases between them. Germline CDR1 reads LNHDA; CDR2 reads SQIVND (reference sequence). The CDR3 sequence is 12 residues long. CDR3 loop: CASSMDKGTQYF. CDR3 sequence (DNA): TGTGCCAGTAGTATGGACAAGGGAACCCAGTACTTC.

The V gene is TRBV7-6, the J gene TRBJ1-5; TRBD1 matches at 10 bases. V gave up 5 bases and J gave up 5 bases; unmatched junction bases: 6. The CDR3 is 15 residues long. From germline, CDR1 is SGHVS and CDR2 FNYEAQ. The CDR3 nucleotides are TGTGCCAGCAGCCCGGGGACAGGGGCATATCAGCCCCAGCATTTT. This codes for CASSPGTGAYQPQHF.

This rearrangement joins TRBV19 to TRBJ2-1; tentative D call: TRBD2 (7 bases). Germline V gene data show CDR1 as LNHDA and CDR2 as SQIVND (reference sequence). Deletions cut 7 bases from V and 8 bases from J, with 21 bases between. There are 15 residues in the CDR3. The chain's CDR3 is CASTTWGGGADEQFF. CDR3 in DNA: TGTGCCAGTACCACCTGGGGAGGGGGGGCCGATGAGCAGTTCTTC.

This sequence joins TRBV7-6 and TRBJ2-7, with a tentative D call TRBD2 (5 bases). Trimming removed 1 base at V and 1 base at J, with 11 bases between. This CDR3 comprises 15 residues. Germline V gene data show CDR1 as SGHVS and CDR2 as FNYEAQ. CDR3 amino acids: CASSLVAGSSYEQYF. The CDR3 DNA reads TGTGCCAGCAGCTTAGTGGCGGGCAGTTCCTACGAGCAGTACTTC.

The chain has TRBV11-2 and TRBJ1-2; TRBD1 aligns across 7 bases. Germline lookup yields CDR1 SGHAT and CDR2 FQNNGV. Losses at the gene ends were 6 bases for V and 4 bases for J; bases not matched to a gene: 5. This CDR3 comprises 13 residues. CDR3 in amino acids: CASSPDRVYGYTF. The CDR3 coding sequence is TGTGCCAGCAGTCCTGACAGGGTCTATGGCTACACCTTC.

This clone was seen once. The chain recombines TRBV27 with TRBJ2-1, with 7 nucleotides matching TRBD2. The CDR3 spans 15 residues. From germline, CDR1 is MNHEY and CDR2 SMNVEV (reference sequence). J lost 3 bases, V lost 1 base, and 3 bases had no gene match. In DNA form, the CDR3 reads TGTGCCAGCAGTTTATTCAGGGAGGGCTACAATGAGCAGTTCTTC. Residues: CASSLFREGYNEQFF.

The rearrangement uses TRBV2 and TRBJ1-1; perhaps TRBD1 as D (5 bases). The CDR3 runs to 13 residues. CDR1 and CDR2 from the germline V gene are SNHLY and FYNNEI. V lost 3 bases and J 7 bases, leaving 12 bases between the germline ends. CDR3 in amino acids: CASSEEWGSEAFF. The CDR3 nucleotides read TGTGCCAGCAGTGAGGAGTGGGGCAGTGAAGCTTTCTTT. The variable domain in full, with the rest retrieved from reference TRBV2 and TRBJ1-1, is EPEVTQTPSHQVTQMGQEVILRCVPISNHLYFYWYRQILGQKVEFLVSFYNNEISEKSEIFDDQFSVERPDGSNFTLKIRSTKLEDSAMYFCASSEEWGSEAFFGQGTRLTVV.

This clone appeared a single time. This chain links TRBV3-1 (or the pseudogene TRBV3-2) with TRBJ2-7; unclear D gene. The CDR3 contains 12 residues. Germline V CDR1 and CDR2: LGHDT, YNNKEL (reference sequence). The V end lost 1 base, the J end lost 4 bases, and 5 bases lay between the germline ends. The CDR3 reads CASSQVIYEQYF. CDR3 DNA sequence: TGTGCCAGCAGCCAAGTAATTTACGAGCAGTACTTC.

CDR3 DNA sequence: TGTGCCAGCAGCAAAGACAGGAGCTCCTACGAGCAGTACTTC. This translates into CASSKDRSSYEQYF. This chain joins TRBV11-1 and TRBJ2-7; the D gene is possibly TRBD1 (6 bases). CDR1 and CDR2 (germline): SGHAT, FQDESV (reference sequence). Trimming cost V 5 bases and J 0 bases, with 11 bases left between them. The CDR3 spans 14 residues. The full variable domain, rest sourced from reference TRBV11-1 and TRBJ2-7, is EAEVAQSPRYKITEKSQAVAFWCDPISGHATLYWYRQILGQGPELLVQFQDESVVDDSQLPKDRFSAERLKGVDSTLKIQPAELGDSAMYLCASSKDRSSYEQYFGPGTRLTVT.

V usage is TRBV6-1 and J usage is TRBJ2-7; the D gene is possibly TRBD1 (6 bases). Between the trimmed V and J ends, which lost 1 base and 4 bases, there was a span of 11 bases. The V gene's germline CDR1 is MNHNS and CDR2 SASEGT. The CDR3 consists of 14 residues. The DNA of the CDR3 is TGTGCCAGCAGTGAAGAAAACAGGGTGTACGAGCAGTACTTC. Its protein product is CASSEENRVYEQYF.

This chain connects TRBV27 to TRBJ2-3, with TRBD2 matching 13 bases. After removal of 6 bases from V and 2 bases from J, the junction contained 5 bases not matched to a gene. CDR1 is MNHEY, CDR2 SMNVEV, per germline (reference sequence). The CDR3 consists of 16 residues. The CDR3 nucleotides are TGTGCCAGCAGGACCGGGACTAGCGGGGTCACAGATACGCAGTATTTT. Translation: CASRTGTSGVTDTQYF.

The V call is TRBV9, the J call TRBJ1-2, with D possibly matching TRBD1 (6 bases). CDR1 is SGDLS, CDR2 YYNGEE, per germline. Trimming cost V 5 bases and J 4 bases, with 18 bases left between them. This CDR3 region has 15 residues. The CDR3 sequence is CASSKDRQKGYGYTF. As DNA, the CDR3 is TGTGCCAGCAGTAAGGACAGACAAAAGGGCTATGGCTACACCTTC.

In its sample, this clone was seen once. Here the CDR3 reads CAWSPGTGMNTEAFF. The CDR3 bases are TGTGCCTGGAGTCCAGGGACAGGTATGAACACTGAAGCTTTCTTT. The chain employs TRBV30 and TRBJ1-1; 8 bases align to TRBD1. V was clipped by 2 bases and J by 0 bases; unmatched bases: 5. The length of the CDR3 is 15 residues. Germline-derived CDR1 and CDR2 are GTSNPN and SVGIG (reference sequence).

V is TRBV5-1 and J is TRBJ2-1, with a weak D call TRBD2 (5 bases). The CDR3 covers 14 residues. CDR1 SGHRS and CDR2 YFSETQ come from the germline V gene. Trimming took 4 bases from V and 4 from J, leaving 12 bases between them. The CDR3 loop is CASSKDWEYNEQFF. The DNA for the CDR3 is TGCGCCAGCAGCAAGGACTGGGAGTACAATGAGCAGTTCTTC.

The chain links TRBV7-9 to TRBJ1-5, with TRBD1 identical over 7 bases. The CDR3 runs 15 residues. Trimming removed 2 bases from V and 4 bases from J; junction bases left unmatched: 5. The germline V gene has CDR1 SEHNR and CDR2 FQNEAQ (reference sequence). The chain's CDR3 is CASSLRGTENQPQHF. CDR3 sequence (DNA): TGTGCCAGCAGCTTAAGGGGGACAGAAAATCAGCCCCAGCATTTT.

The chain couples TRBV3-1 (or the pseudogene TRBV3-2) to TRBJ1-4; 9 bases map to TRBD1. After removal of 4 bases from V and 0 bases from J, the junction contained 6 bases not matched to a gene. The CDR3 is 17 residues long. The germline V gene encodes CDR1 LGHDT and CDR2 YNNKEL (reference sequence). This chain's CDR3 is CASSRGTGRSTNEKLFF. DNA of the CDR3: TGTGCCAGCAGCCGCGGGACAGGGAGGTCAACTAATGAAAAACTGTTTTTT.

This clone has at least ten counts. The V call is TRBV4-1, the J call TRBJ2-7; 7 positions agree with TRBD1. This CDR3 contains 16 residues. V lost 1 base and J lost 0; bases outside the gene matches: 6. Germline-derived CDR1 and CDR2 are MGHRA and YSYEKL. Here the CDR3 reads CASSQGRDSLSYEQYF. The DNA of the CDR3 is TGCGCCAGCAGCCAAGGCCGGGACAGCCTCTCCTACGAGCAGTACTTC.